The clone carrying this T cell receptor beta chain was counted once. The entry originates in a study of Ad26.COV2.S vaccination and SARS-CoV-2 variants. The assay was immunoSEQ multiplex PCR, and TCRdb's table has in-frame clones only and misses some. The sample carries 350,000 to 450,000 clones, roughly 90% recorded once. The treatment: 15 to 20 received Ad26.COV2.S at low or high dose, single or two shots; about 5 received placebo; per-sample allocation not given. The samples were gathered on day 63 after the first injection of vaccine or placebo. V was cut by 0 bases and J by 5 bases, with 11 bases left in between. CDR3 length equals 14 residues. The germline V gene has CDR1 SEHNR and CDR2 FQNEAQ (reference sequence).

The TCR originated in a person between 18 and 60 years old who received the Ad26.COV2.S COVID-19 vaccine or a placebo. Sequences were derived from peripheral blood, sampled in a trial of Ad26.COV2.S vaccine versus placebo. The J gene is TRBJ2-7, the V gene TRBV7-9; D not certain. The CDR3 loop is CASSLAGFVDEQYF. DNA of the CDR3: TGTGCCAGCAGCTTAGCTGGGTTTGTCGACGAGCAGTACTTC. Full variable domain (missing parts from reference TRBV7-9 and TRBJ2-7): DTGVSQNPRHKITKRGQNVTFRCDPISEHNRLYWYRQTLGQGPEFLTYFQNEAQLEKSRLLSDRFSAERPKGSFSTLEIQRTEQGDSAMYLCASSLAGFVDEQYFGPGTRLTVT.